This T cell receptor beta chain emerged from a study of T-cell memory formation after mild COVID-19. Study details: Clusters of TCRs were largely donor specific. Points from the study as a whole: What remained unconfirmed was the SARS-CoV-2 specificity of second-wave clones peaking on day 37. That cross-reactive memory joined was suggested by some responding clones appearing in pre-infection memory.

This clonotype was recorded a few times. The antigen remains unidentified. With 3 bases removed from V and 5 bases from J, the gap between germline ends came to 15 bases. Germline V gene lookup returns CDR1 SGHRS and CDR2 YFSETQ. The CDR3 length is 14 residues. 5'RACE, which relied on constant-segment primers, yielded TCR alpha and TCR beta cDNA libraries carrying sample barcodes and UMIs. Via MiXCR, TCRdb re-called the 5' RACE reads, giving one row per CDR3 protein. The sample holds 300,000 to 400,000 distinct CDR3 sequences, approximately 29% seen once. The chain couples TRBV5-1 to TRBJ2-7; perhaps TRBD2 as D (6 bases). Sequencing input: PBMCs or a T cell subset sorted from them (not recorded which). This receptor was obtained from an adult woman who had mild COVID-19 (a few samples of this study predate the infection). Cell type and time point are not known. CDR3 amino acids: CASSSGLGKDEQYF. The CDR3 DNA reads as TGCGCCAGCAGCTCGGGACTTGGGAAGGACGAGCAGTACTTC.